This TCR beta chain was observed in a study of T cell repertoires in cytomegalovirus infection. Study results and caveats: Cumulative frequency of public TCR beta families picked out carriers of CMV plus the relevant HLA.

The length of the CDR3 is 12 residues. Germline V gives CDR1 LNHDA, CDR2 SQIVND (reference sequence). The ends were cut back, 5 bases at V and 7 bases at J, with 8 bases in the middle. Concerning this clonotype: The antigen is undetermined.

TCRdb processed the reads anew with MiXCR; each CDR3 protein has one entry. The sample consists of around 50,000 distinct CDR3 sequences, over 15% of them appearing once. The sequencing used CD8+ T cells from cultured PBMCs, collected from culture after CMV antigen stimulation. The clonotype was recovered from a human donor in good health (CMV status not recorded). Some clones in this sample may be carry-over from other donors' samples. J is TRBJ2-2 and V is TRBV19; D is uncertain. The CDR3 reads CASSPTIGELFF. DNA for the CDR3: TGTGCCAGTAGTCCCACTATCGGGGAGCTGTTTTTT.